Listed here are 2 T cell receptor beta chains from one sample, sequenced in a study of shared clonotypes between healthy human individuals. Here immunoSEQ multiplex PCR was the method, and the copy in TCRdb shows in-frame clones only, minus some. The sample lists 550,000 to 850,000 clones, over 55% seen once, with approximately 1.8% in the top ten. Sequencing was done on a sample of memory CD4+ T cells sorted from blood. Subset meaning: CD45RA-negative fraction. The origin of the receptors is a woman between 25 and 40 years old in good health.

This chain connects TRBV19 to TRBJ2-7; D is uncertain. The germline V gene encodes CDR1 LNHDA and CDR2 SQIVND (reference sequence). CDR3 length equals 15 residues. Trimming took off 1 base at V and 7 bases at J, with 17 bases between the two ends. The CDR3 sequence is CASSIGPPSLGEQYF. The CDR3, as DNA: TGTGCCAGTAGTATAGGTCCCCCCTCTCTCGGGGAGCAGTACTTC.

The chain combines TRBV7-9 with TRBJ2-4, with D hard to call. CDR3 length equals 16 residues. The V gene lost 5 bases and the J gene lost 7 bases, with 21 bases spanning the gap. Germline-derived CDR1 and CDR2 are SEHNR and FQNEAQ (reference sequence). In DNA form, the CDR3 reads TGTGCCAGCAGCCTACGGACCCTGGGCTCTGGGAACATTCAGTACTTC. Amino acids: CASSLRTLGSGNIQYF.